What follows are 12 T cell receptor beta chains derived from one specimen sequenced in a study of blood T cells in healthy people across ages. The use of a sample-barcoded 5' primer and a J-beta primer mix characterized a second PCR of about 7 to 12 cycles. TCRdb passed the 5' RACE reads through MiXCR, listing each CDR3 protein once. Among about 780,000 distinct CDR3 sequences listed, 46% were seen once. The sample consisted of blood. Source of these receptors: a man older than 75 in good health.

The chain carries TRBV15 and TRBJ2-1, with D tentatively TRBD1 (5 bases). The J call is doubtful: the DNA matches TRBJ2-7 better. This CDR3 is built from 16 residues. Germline-derived CDR1 and CDR2 are LNHNV and YYDKDF (reference sequence). CDR3: CATSRDQVDTSYEQYF. CDR3 DNA sequence: TGTGCCACCAGCAGAGATCAAGTGGACACTTCCTACGAGCAGTACTTC.

On this clonotype: The conserved final phenylalanine or tryptophan is absent from the CDR3, which likely points to a read error. The V and J genes are TRBV7-2 and TRBJ2-5; D may be TRBD2 (6 bases). This CDR3 is built from 16 residues. Germline CDR1 and CDR2: SGHTA and FQGNSA. V shed 0 bases and J shed 2 bases, with 13 bases lying between them. Written as DNA, the CDR3 is TGTGCCAGCAGCTTAGCGGTTGGGGGGAGGCAAGAGACCCAGTACTCC. Protein product: CASSLAVGGRQETQYS.

This chain joins TRBV27 and TRBJ2-7, with D possibly TRBD1 on 5 matching bases. The germline V and J ends were trimmed by 6 bases and 5 bases, with 20 bases remaining between them. This CDR3 contains 15 residues. Per the germline V gene, CDR1 is MNHEY and CDR2 is SMNVEV (reference sequence). The CDR3 region has the DNA TGTGCCAGCAGAGGGATTGGCCCAGGGAATGACGAGCAGTACTTC. Translated, it gives CASRGIGPGNDEQYF.

The chain couples TRBV7-9 to TRBJ2-7; 7 nucleotides agree with TRBD1. The CDR3 runs 15 residues. In germline, CDR1 is SEHNR, CDR2 FQNEAQ (reference sequence). V was pared by 4 bases and J by 3 bases, with 9 bases of the junction left unmatched. Written as DNA, the CDR3 is TGTGCCAGCAGCTACAGGGGATTCGGGATCTACGAGCAGTACTTC. As protein: CASSYRGFGIYEQYF.

The chain recombines TRBV5-1 with TRBJ2-3; 9 bases map to TRBD1. The J segment lost 4 bases and the V segment lost 3 bases, leaving 9 bases of the junction unmatched. The CDR3 consists of 16 residues. Germline CDR1 is SGHRS and CDR2 is YFSETQ. CDR3 amino acids: CASSSAGTGIPDTQYF. CDR3 in DNA: TGCGCCAGCAGCTCAGCCGGGACAGGGATTCCAGATACGCAGTATTTT. Full variable domain (remainder filled in from reference TRBV5-1 and TRBJ2-3): KAGVTQTPRYLIKTRGQQVTLSCSPISGHRSVSWYQQTPGQGLQFLFEYFSETQRNKGNFPGRFSGRQFSNSRSEMNVSTLELGDSALYLCASSSAGTGIPDTQYFGPGTRLTVL.

This clonotype was counted only a few times. The chain carries TRBV11-2 and TRBJ2-1, with 9 bases that match TRBD1. CDR1 and CDR2 (germline): SGHAT, FQNNGV. The CDR3 is made up of 15 amino acids. Germline trimming cut 3 bases from V and 6 bases from J; bases unmatched to any gene: 6. CDR3 in DNA: TGTGCCAGCAGCTTGGCCGGGACAGGGATCAATGAGCAGTTCTTC. Amino acid sequence: CASSLAGTGINEQFF.

A note on this clonotype: Being one base from a much bigger clone, this may be a read error. The V and J genes are TRBV11-3 and TRBJ2-5, with a weak D call TRBD2 (5 bases). CDR3 length equals 13 residues. Per the germline V gene, CDR1 is SGHNT and CDR2 is YENEEA. The CDR3 here is CASGLTGGETQYF. CDR3 DNA sequence: TGTGCCAGCGGCTTAACCGGAGGAGAGACCCAGTACTTC.

This chain connects TRBV7-2 to TRBJ2-1; D unresolved. The end of the DNA aligns better with TRBJ2-7, so the J call may be wrong. The germline gives CDR1 SGHTA, CDR2 FQGNSA. The length of the CDR3 is 15 residues. CDR3 bases: TGTGCCAGCAGCTTAGAGGCTAGACCATACAATGAGCAGTACTTC. Translating it yields CASSLEARPYNEQYF.

About this clonotype itself: One end of the junction varies from germline; a read error may be responsible. The chain links TRBV27 to TRBJ2-7, with D maybe TRBD2 (5 bases). This CDR3 has 13 residues. CDR1 and CDR2 from the germline V gene are MNHEY and SMNVEV (reference sequence). CDR3 bases: TGTGCCAGCAGTTTCGGGGATTCCTACGAGCGGTACTTC. It specifies CASSFGDSYERYF.

The V gene is TRBV7-2, the J gene TRBJ1-2, with unresolved D. The CDR3 has 14 amino acids. The germline gives CDR1 SGHTA, CDR2 FQGNSA. V gave up 7 bases and J gave up 3 bases, with 15 bases separating them. This CDR3 reads CASTFQSGDYGYTF. For the CDR3, the DNA is TGTGCCAGCACGTTCCAGTCTGGGGACTATGGCTACACCTTC.

The CDR3: CASSMITLAGYNEQFF. CDR3 nucleotide sequence: TGTGCCAGCAGCATGATTACCCTAGCGGGGTACAATGAGCAGTTCTTC. This chain joins TRBV14 and TRBJ2-1, with 9 positions matching TRBD2. V was clipped by 5 bases and J by 4 bases; unmatched bases: 9. CDR1 and CDR2 (germline): SGHDN, FVKESK. This CDR3 has 16 residues.

On this clonotype itself: This may be a read error, as it is one base from a much larger clone. The chain is built from TRBV5-1 and TRBJ2-5, with 10 bases aligning to TRBD1. The CDR3 spans 16 residues. The V and J ends lost 5 bases and 11 bases, in that order; junction bases with no gene match: 18. Looked up from germline, CDR1 is SGHRS and CDR2 is YFSETQ. In nucleotides, the CDR3 is TGCGCCAGCAGGCGATCCGGGGACAGGGGTACCGGTGAGCAGTACTTC. Translating it yields CASRRSGDRGTGEQYF.